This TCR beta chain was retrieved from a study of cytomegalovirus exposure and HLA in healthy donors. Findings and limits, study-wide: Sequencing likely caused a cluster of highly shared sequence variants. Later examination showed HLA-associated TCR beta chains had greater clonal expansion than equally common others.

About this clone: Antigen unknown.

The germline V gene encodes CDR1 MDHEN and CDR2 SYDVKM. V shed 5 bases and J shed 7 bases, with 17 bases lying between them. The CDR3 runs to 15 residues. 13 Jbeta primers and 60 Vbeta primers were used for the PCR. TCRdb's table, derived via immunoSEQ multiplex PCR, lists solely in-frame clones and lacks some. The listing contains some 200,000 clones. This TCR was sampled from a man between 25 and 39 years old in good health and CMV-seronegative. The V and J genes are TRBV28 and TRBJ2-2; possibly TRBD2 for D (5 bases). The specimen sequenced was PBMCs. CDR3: CASSQRSGSVGELFF. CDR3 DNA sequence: TGTGCCAGCAGTCAGAGGTCGGGGTCGGTCGGGGAGCTGTTTTTT.